This T cell receptor beta chain came from a study of blood T cell repertoires in COVID-19. Study background: PBMCs, B-cell-depleted T cells, or T cells provided the cDNA or gDNA that made up the material.

Some clones are missing from TCRdb's copy, which holds only in-frame ones; the method was immunoSEQ multiplex PCR. The sample has 110,000 to 150,000 clones, 90% seen once. With 0 bases removed from V and 3 bases from J, the gap between germline ends came to 12 bases. Looked up from germline, CDR1 is LGHNA and CDR2 is YNFKEQ. This CDR3 contains 15 residues. Sequencing was carried out using peripheral blood. The origin of this receptor is an elderly woman with acute or convalescent COVID-19. This chain uses TRBV4-2 with TRBJ2-7, with D unresolved. The CDR3 is CASSQDPRSIYEQYF. In nucleotides, the CDR3 is TGTGCCAGCAGCCAAGATCCGAGGTCCATCTACGAGCAGTACTTC.